This record looks at one T cell receptor (beta chain) sequence and its context. The antigen is undetermined. The PCR employed 60 Vbeta primers together with 13 Jbeta primers. The method was immunoSEQ multiplex PCR; TCRdb's version includes in-frame clones alone and lacks a portion of them. This repertoire shows 100,000 to 120,000 clones, 82% found once; its top ten account for just under 2.5%. The V gene's germline CDR1 is MNHNS and CDR2 SASEGT. This CDR3 contains 14 residues. V lost 4 bases and J lost 7; bases outside the gene matches: 4. The record originates from a study of cytomegalovirus exposure and HLA in healthy donors. General observations from the study: In a later analysis, an Asian-associated ancestry cluster reportedly showed fewer N-insertions than the approximately 700-donor mean.

Sequences were obtained from PBMCs. This TCR came from a woman between 18 and 29 years old in good health and CMV-seronegative. The chain is built from TRBV6-1 and TRBJ1-4; 9 bases fit TRBD1. The CDR3 nucleotides read TGTGCCAGCAGTGCCGGGACAGGGTTTGAAAAACTGTTTTTT. It specifies CASSAGTGFEKLFF.